This note documents a single T cell receptor beta chain sequence. This sample was taken from a study of T-cell reconstitution after alpha-beta-depleted transplantation in children. Unique molecular identifiers were incorporated when the TCRbeta library was constructed. One entry per CDR3 protein results from TCRdb running MiXCR on the PCR reads. The sample yields some 200,000 distinct CDR3 sequences, 9.7% seen once. The input for sequencing was PBMCs from the stem cell graft donor, taken from the stem cell graft. This clonotype was obtained from a human donor who donated a stem cell graft to a child with SCID.

DNA for the CDR3: TGTGCCAGCAGCCAAGATCCTTTGGGGGCTTCTGGAAACACCATATATTTT. It yields the protein CASSQDPLGASGNTIYF. This chain uses TRBV4-2 with TRBJ1-3; TRBD1 is a possible D gene (6 bases). Per the germline V gene, CDR1 is LGHNA and CDR2 is YNFKEQ. Trimming left V 0 bases short and J 1 base short, with 13 bases between. CDR3 length equals 17 residues.